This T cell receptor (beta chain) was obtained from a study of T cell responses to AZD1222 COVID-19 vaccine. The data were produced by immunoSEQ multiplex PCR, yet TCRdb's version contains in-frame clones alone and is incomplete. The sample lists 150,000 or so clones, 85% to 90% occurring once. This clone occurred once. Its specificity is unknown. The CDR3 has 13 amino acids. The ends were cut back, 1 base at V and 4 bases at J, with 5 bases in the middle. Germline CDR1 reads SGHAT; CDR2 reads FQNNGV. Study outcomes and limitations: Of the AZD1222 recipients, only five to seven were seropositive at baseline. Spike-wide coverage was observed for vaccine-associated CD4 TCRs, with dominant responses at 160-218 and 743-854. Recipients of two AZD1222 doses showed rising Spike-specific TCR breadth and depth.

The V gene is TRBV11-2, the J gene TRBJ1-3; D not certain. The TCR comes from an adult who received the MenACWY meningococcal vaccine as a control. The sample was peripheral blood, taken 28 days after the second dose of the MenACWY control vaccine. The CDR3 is CASSLVAGNTIYF. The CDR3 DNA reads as TGTGCCAGCAGCTTAGTCGCCGGAAACACCATATATTTT.